A selection of T cell receptor beta chains follows, all from one sample in a study of blood T cell repertoires in COVID-19. Method: immunoSEQ multiplex PCR; TCRdb's copy keeps in-frame clones and lacks some. This table has roughly 60,000 clones, roughly 86% appearing once. Sequencing was done on a sample of peripheral blood. The receptors here all came from a man aged 65 to 85 with acute or convalescent COVID-19. The CDR3 runs from the conserved cysteine through the conserved F or W. The order of the fields is clone size, J gene, V gene, D gene, CDR3 DNA, CDR3 protein. A D gene is named only where the DNA matches it firmly. Clone sizes are given selectively: once, few, many, or a class where the clone is expanded.

size: NA
J: TRBJ1-1
V: TRBV29-1
D: NA
DNA: TGCAGCGTCGTAAGAGCGGAGGGGACTGAAGCTTTCTTT
CDR3: CSVVRAEGTEAFF

size: NA
J: TRBJ1-2
V: TRBV5-5
D: TRBD1
DNA: TGTGCCAGCAGCCCCGGGACAGAGTATGGCTACACCTTC
CDR3: CASSPGTEYGYTF

size: NA
J: TRBJ2-7
V: TRBV29-1
D: TRBD2
DNA: TGCAGCGTGCGGGGGTCCTACGAGCAGTACTTC
CDR3: CSVRGSYEQYF

size: NA
J: TRBJ1-1
V: TRBV11-2
D: NA
DNA: TGTGCCAGCAGCACCGGGACTGAAGCTTTCTTT
CDR3: CASSTGTEAFF

size: NA
J: TRBJ2-3
V: TRBV28
D: NA
DNA: TGTGCCAGCAGTCCCCCCAGAGATACGCAGTATTTT
CDR3: CASSPPRDTQYF

size: NA
J: TRBJ2-7
V: TRBV28
D: NA
DNA: TGTGCCAGCAGTTTCGCGCGGGTAGACCGGCAGTACTTC
CDR3: CASSFARVDRQYF

size: NA
J: TRBJ2-5
V: TRBV7-3
D: NA
DNA: TGTGCCAGCAGCGCCGAGATCCAAGAGACCCAGTACTTC
CDR3: CASSAEIQETQYF

size: NA
J: TRBJ1-2
V: TRBV6-5
D: TRBD1
DNA: TGTGCCAGCAGGAAAACAGGGGTGAACTATGGCTACACCTTC
CDR3: CASRKTGVNYGYTF

size: NA
J: TRBJ1-2
V: TRBV4-2
D: NA
DNA: TGTGCCAGCAGCCAGTCCCGTTGGGGAGGCTATGGCTACACCTTC
CDR3: CASSQSRWGGYGYTF

size: NA
J: TRBJ2-1
V: TRBV3-1/TRBV3-2
D: NA
DNA: TGTGCCAGTGGGCACGGATCCTTTTACAATGAGCAGTTCTTC
CDR3: CASGHGSFYNEQFF

size: NA
J: TRBJ1-2
V: TRBV15
D: NA
DNA: TGTGCCACCAGCAGAGGGGTAACGGAGCTGTATGGCTACACCTTC
CDR3: CATSRGVTELYGYTF

size: NA
J: TRBJ2-7
V: TRBV3-1/TRBV3-2
D: TRBD2
DNA: TGTGCCAGCAGCCAAGATGGGCGGGAGCCTTACTACGAGCAGTACTTC
CDR3: CASSQDGREPYYEQYF

size: NA
J: TRBJ2-7
V: TRBV6-6
D: TRBD1
DNA: TGTGCCAGCAGCCCCCGGACAGGGGCCTACGAGCAGTACTTC
CDR3: CASSPRTGAYEQYF

size: NA
J: TRBJ1-2
V: TRBV5-6
D: NA
DNA: TGTGCCAGCAGCTTTGACAGTCTCTATGGCTACACCTTC
CDR3: CASSFDSLYGYTF

size: NA
J: TRBJ1-3
V: TRBV5-1
D: NA
DNA: TGCGCCAGCAGCTTGTGGCCAGGGGAAGGAAACACCATATATTTT
CDR3: CASSLWPGEGNTIYF

size: NA
J: TRBJ1-2
V: TRBV11-2
D: NA
DNA: TGTGCCAGCAGCTCACTCTTACAGAGAACTAACTATGGCTACACCTTC
CDR3: CASSSLLQRTNYGYTF

size: NA
J: TRBJ1-4
V: TRBV19
D: NA
DNA: TGTGCCAGTACCGATCGGGGGGGTAATGAAAAACTGTTTTTT
CDR3: CASTDRGGNEKLFF

size: NA
J: TRBJ1-1
V: TRBV18
D: NA
DNA: TGTGCCAGCTCTCTGATGGAGACTGAAGCTTTCTTT
CDR3: CASSLMETEAFF

size: NA
J: TRBJ1-1
V: TRBV11-2
D: NA
DNA: TGTGCCAGCAGCTTAGATTCCAGGGGCACTGAAGCTTTCTTT
CDR3: CASSLDSRGTEAFF

size: NA
J: TRBJ2-7
V: TRBV5-1
D: TRBD1
DNA: TGCGCCAGCAGCTTGGACGTGACAGGGCGCTACGAGCAGTACTTC
CDR3: CASSLDVTGRYEQYF

size: NA
J: TRBJ1-4
V: TRBV3-1/TRBV3-2
D: TRBD1
DNA: TGTGCCAGCAGCGATACCCTTACAGGGGGCGTAGAAAAACTGTTTTTT
CDR3: CASSDTLTGGVEKLFF

size: NA
J: TRBJ1-6
V: TRBV30
D: NA
DNA: TGTGCCTGGAGTTGGATCGGCGGGACGGTCTTCAGCTCCTATAATTCACCCCTCCACTTT
CDR3: CAWSWIGGTVFSSYNSPLHF

size: NA
J: TRBJ1-2
V: TRBV18
D: TRBD1
DNA: TGTGCCAGCTCATCAGGACAGGTCTATGGCTACACCTTC
CDR3: CASSSGQVYGYTF

size: NA
J: TRBJ2-5
V: TRBV18
D: TRBD1
DNA: TGTGCCAGCTCACGCTACAGGGGGAACAACCAAGAGACCCAGTACTTC
CDR3: CASSRYRGNNQETQYF

size: NA
J: TRBJ1-2
V: TRBV5-6
D: TRBD1
DNA: TGTGCCAGCCTCCGGGACAGGGTGTCCAACTATGGCTACACCTTC
CDR3: CASLRDRVSNYGYTF

size: NA
J: TRBJ2-7
V: TRBV6-5
D: NA
DNA: TGTGCCAGCAGCCGATCGGGACTTAGATACGAGCAGTACTTC
CDR3: CASSRSGLRYEQYF

size: NA
J: TRBJ1-3
V: TRBV9
D: NA
DNA: TGTGCCAGCAGCCGCATACAGGGAAACACCATATATTTT
CDR3: CASSRIQGNTIYF

size: NA
J: TRBJ2-7
V: TRBV3-1/TRBV3-2
D: NA
DNA: TGTGCCAGCAGCCAAGGTTACTACGAGCAGTACTTC
CDR3: CASSQGYYEQYF

size: NA
J: TRBJ1-1
V: TRBV6-5
D: TRBD1
DNA: TGTGCCAGCAGTATGGGACAGGAAGCTTTCTTT
CDR3: CASSMGQEAFF

size: NA
J: TRBJ2-7
V: TRBV5-4
D: TRBD2
DNA: TGTGCCAGCAGCTTGGGGGCACTAGCGGTGGGCGAGCAGTACTTC
CDR3: CASSLGALAVGEQYF

size: once
J: TRBJ2-7
V: TRBV15
D: TRBD2
DNA: TGTGCCACCAGCAGACCCGCTAGCGGGGGCTACGAGCAGTACTTC
CDR3: CATSRPASGGYEQYF

size: NA
J: TRBJ2-5
V: TRBV15
D: NA
DNA: TGTGCCACCAGCAGAGGGGTCGGGGTCCAGGAGACCCAGTACTTC
CDR3: CATSRGVGVQETQYF

size: NA
J: TRBJ1-2
V: TRBV2
D: NA
DNA: TGTGCCAGCAGAGGGGGACAACTTTATGGCTACACCTTC
CDR3: CASRGGQLYGYTF

size: NA
J: TRBJ2-5
V: TRBV7-3
D: TRBD1
DNA: TGTGCCAGCAGCTTTCCCATCACGAGGGACAGGGTTCCCCAAGAGACCCAGTACTTC
CDR3: CASSFPITRDRVPQETQYF

size: NA
J: TRBJ1-2
V: TRBV9
D: TRBD1
DNA: TGTGCCAGCAGCGTAGGACAGGGGGAAGGCTACACCTTC
CDR3: CASSVGQGEGYTF

size: NA
J: TRBJ2-7
V: TRBV6-5
D: NA
DNA: TGTGCCAGCAGTTTGAGAGGCTACGAGCAGTACTTC
CDR3: CASSLRGYEQYF

size: NA
J: TRBJ1-1
V: TRBV5-6
D: TRBD1
DNA: TGTGCCAGCAGCTGGGGGACAGGGCGGAACACTGAAGCTTTCTTT
CDR3: CASSWGTGRNTEAFF

size: NA
J: TRBJ1-1
V: TRBV10-3
D: TRBD1
DNA: TGTGCCATCAGGGTCCCGGGACAGGTCCAAGGAGCTTTCTTT
CDR3: CAIRVPGQVQGAFF

size: NA
J: TRBJ1-1
V: TRBV5-4
D: NA
DNA: TGTGCCAGCAGTTTACGGGAGAACACTGAAGCTTTCTTT
CDR3: CASSLRENTEAFF

size: once
J: TRBJ2-2
V: TRBV21-1
D: NA
DNA: TGTGCCAGCAGCAAAGTAGTTGAGGCAGGGTGGTCCGGGGAGCTGTTTTTT
CDR3: CASSKVVEAGWSGELFF

size: NA
J: TRBJ2-5
V: TRBV5-6
D: TRBD2
DNA: TGTGCCAGCACCATCCGGGACTACCAAAGGGAGACCCAGTACTTC
CDR3: CASTIRDYQRETQYF

size: once
J: TRBJ2-1
V: TRBV10-3
D: TRBD1
DNA: TGTGCCATCAGGACGGGACAGGGGCCCCCGTTTTACAATGAGCAGTTCTTC
CDR3: CAIRTGQGPPFYNEQFF

size: NA
J: TRBJ2-7
V: TRBV29-1
D: NA
DNA: TGCAGCGTTGCTTTTTTGGACACCTACGAGCAGTACTTC
CDR3: CSVAFLDTYEQYF

size: few
J: TRBJ1-5
V: TRBV27
D: TRBD1
DNA: TGTGCCAGCAGGCCGACAGGGAATAGCAATCAGCCCCAGCATTTT
CDR3: CASRPTGNSNQPQHF

size: NA
J: TRBJ1-4
V: TRBV2
D: TRBD1
DNA: TGTGCCAGCAGTGACCGGACAGGGCATGAAAAACTGTTTTTT
CDR3: CASSDRTGHEKLFF

size: NA
J: TRBJ2-2
V: TRBV2
D: TRBD2
DNA: TGTGCCAGCACCCCGGGGCTAGCGGACGGGGAGCTGTTTTTT
CDR3: CASTPGLADGELFF

size: NA
J: TRBJ2-7
V: TRBV3-1/TRBV3-2
D: TRBD1
DNA: TGTGCCAGCAGCCGGGACAGGGGAAAATACGAGCAGTACTTC
CDR3: CASSRDRGKYEQYF